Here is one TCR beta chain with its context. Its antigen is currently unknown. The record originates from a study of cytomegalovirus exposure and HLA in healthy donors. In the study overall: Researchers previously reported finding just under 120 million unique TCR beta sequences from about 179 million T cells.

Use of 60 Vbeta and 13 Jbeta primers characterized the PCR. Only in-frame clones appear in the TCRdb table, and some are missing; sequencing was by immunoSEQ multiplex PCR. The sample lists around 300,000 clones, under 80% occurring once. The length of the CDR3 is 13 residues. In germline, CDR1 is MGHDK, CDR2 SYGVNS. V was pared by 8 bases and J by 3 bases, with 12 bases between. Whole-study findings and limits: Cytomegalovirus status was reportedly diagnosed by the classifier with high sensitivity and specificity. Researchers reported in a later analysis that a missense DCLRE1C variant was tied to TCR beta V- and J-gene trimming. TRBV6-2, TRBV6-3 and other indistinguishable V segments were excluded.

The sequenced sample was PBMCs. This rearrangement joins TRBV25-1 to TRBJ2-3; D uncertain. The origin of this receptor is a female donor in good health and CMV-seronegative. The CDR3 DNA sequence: TGTGCCAGCGTTAAGACCGGGACAGATACGCAGTATTTT. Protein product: CASVKTGTDTQYF.